This TCR beta chain comes out of a study of cytomegalovirus exposure and HLA in healthy donors. On the study more broadly: Of all 360 or so donors who were genotyped, roughly 81% belonged to the Caucasian-associated ancestry cluster.

The germline V and J ends were trimmed by 1 base and 7 bases, with 5 bases remaining between them. Germline lookup yields CDR1 KGHSH and CDR2 LQKENI. CDR3 size: 12 residues. Healthy bone marrow donors formed the donor group. Study observations and caveats: On later analysis, the bulk of CMV-associated TCR beta chains appeared to be HLA-restricted.

For this clone: Antigen: not known.

PCR involved 60 Vbeta and 13 Jbeta primers. Some clones are missing from TCRdb's copy, which holds only in-frame ones; the method was immunoSEQ multiplex PCR. This table holds around 200,000 clones, approximately 85% found once. The gene calls are TRBV18 and TRBJ2-1; D is unresolved. The sequence was collected from a woman aged 50 to 60 in good health and CMV-seronegative. The sample taken for sequencing was PBMCs. This chain's CDR3 is CASSPRRNEQFF. CDR3 DNA sequence: TGTGCCAGCTCACCACGGCGGAATGAGCAGTTCTTC.